The 20 T cell receptor beta chains presented below share a single source sample, sequenced in a study of T-cell reconstitution after alpha-beta-depleted transplantation in children. TCRbeta library construction was performed incorporating unique molecular identifiers. A single record per CDR3 protein comes from TCRdb applying MiXCR to the PCR reads. The data hold 500,000 to 750,000 distinct CDR3 sequences, with 10% to 15% observed a single time. Specimen: PBMCs, mostly from graft donor cells, collected 360 days after TCRalphabeta/CD19-depleted stem cell transplant. The receptors derive from a male patient between 10 and 17 years old who had a stem cell transplant for acute myeloid leukemia, so the T cells may come from the graft donor.

This chain uses TRBV20-1 with TRBJ2-7; TRBD2 is a possible D gene (5 bases). Germline CDR1 and CDR2: DFQATT and SNEGSKA (reference sequence). V lost 6 bases and J 3 bases, leaving 18 bases between the germline ends. The CDR3 runs to 14 residues. In DNA form, the CDR3 reads TGCAGTGCAAACTCAGTCCTAGGGAGCTACGAGCAGTACTTC. It encodes CSANSVLGSYEQYF.

This clonotype was recorded at least ten times. The V gene is TRBV7-6, the J gene TRBJ2-3, with D possibly matching TRBD1 (5 bases). V was shortened by 0 bases and J by 5 bases, with 15 bases between the two germline ends. Per the germline V gene, CDR1 is SGHVS and CDR2 is FNYEAQ. The CDR3 totals 16 residues. In DNA form, the CDR3 reads TGTGCCAGCAGCTTAGCGCCAGGGTTTGGTGGAGATACGCAGTATTTT. Encoded protein: CASSLAPGFGGDTQYF. Full variable domain (missing parts from reference TRBV7-6 and TRBJ2-3): GAGVSQSPRYKVTKRGQDVALRCDPISGHVSLYWYRQALGQGPEFLTYFNYEAQQDKSGLPNDRFSAERPEGSISTLTIQRTEQRDSAMYRCASSLAPGFGGDTQYFGPGTRLTVL.

CDR3 in amino acids: CSVAKEAGSYEQYF. The CDR3 DNA reads as TGCAGCGTTGCGAAAGAAGCCGGTAGCTACGAGCAGTACTTC. The gene calls are TRBV29-1 and TRBJ2-7; no firm D call. Germline CDR1 reads SQVTM; CDR2 reads ANQGSEA. The CDR3 totals 14 residues. V lost 4 bases and J 3 bases, leaving 16 bases between the germline ends.

This clonotype came up many times. CDR3 bases: TGTGCCACCAGCAGAGATGATCACGACCTGGGGAACACCGGGGAGCTGTTTTTT. Protein sequence: CATSRDDHDLGNTGELFF. V and J are TRBV15 and TRBJ2-2; D call uncertain. This CDR3 region has 18 residues. The germline V gene has CDR1 LNHNV and CDR2 YYDKDF (reference sequence). V lost 0 bases to trimming and J lost 1 base, with 15 bases between them.

This clonotype was observed once. The chain combines TRBV5-4 with TRBJ2-4; 9 positions agree with TRBD2. Germline-derived CDR1 and CDR2 are SGHNT and YYREEE (reference sequence). J gave up 0 bases and V 0 bases, and 10 bases lay outside the gene matches. This CDR3 contains 19 residues. The CDR3 DNA sequence: TGTGCCAGCAGCTTGGAGGAGGGCGGGAGGGCCATAGCCAAAAACATTCAGTACTTC. As protein: CASSLEEGGRAIAKNIQYF.

V gene TRBV28 combines with J gene TRBJ1-6; D is possibly TRBD1 (6 bases). Trimming removed 3 bases at V and 9 bases at J, with 15 bases between. This CDR3 comprises 15 residues. Germline-derived CDR1 and CDR2 are MDHEN and SYDVKM. CDR3 residues: CASSLFGGGGSPLHF. The CDR3 DNA reads TGTGCCAGCAGTTTGTTTGGGGGCGGGGGTTCACCCCTCCACTTT.

This clonotype occurred a few times. The chain carries TRBV28 and TRBJ2-7; D possibly corresponds to TRBD2 (5 bases). Trimming cost V 5 bases and J 7 bases, with 21 bases left between them. The germline V gene has CDR1 MDHEN and CDR2 SYDVKM. CDR3 length: 15 residues. The CDR3: CASSPALGWKIEQYF. For the CDR3, the DNA is TGTGCCAGCAGTCCCGCACTAGGGTGGAAAATAGAGCAGTACTTC.

The V and J genes are TRBV20-1 and TRBJ2-7, with D unresolved. Trimming shortened V by 5 bases and J by 4 bases, and 0 bases separated the two germline ends. This CDR3 is 8 amino acids long. Germline V gene sequence: CDR1 DFQATT, CDR2 SNEGSKA (reference sequence). The CDR3 coding sequence is TGCAGTGCTTACGAGCAGTACTTC. This encodes CSAYEQYF.

The chain combines TRBV5-5 with TRBJ2-1; maybe TRBD1 (5 bases). The CDR3 contains 15 residues. Germline CDR1 SGHKS, CDR2 YYEKEE (reference sequence). V was pared by 2 bases and J by 3 bases, with 12 bases between. The CDR3 loop is CASSLTGFNYNEQFF. DNA for the CDR3: TGTGCCAGCAGCTTAACAGGTTTCAACTACAATGAGCAGTTCTTC.

This clonotype was recorded many times. The genes are TRBV29-1 and TRBJ2-3; TRBD1 aligns across 7 bases. CDR3 length: 12 amino acids. Germline-derived CDR1 and CDR2 are SQVTM and ANQGSEA. With V trimmed by 4 bases and J by 4 bases, 2 bases remained unmatched. The CDR3 is CSVVQGADTQYF. CDR3 bases: TGCAGCGTTGTTCAGGGGGCAGATACGCAGTATTTT.

The V and J genes are TRBV10-3 and TRBJ2-3; 8 bases map to TRBD2. V dropped 0 bases and J dropped 7; count of bases not matched to a gene: 6. Germline V lookup: CDR1 ENHRY, CDR2 SYGVKD. The CDR3 contains 15 residues. The CDR3 region is CAISESMAGGYTQYF. The DNA of the CDR3 is TGTGCCATCAGTGAGTCGATGGCGGGAGGATATACGCAGTATTTT.

The table lists this clonotype with a few counts. The chain couples TRBV2 to TRBJ2-7; the D is unclear. V gave up 3 bases and J gave up 2 bases, with 8 bases separating them. The germline CDR1 and CDR2 sequences are SNHLY and FYNNEI. CDR3 length: 13 residues. The CDR3 nucleotides read TGTGCCAGCAGTGACAGGTCAACCTACGAGCAGTACTTC. Translating it yields CASSDRSTYEQYF.

This clonotype has only a few counts. The CDR3 sequence is CASSFSGRSTGELFF. CDR3 nucleotides: TGTGCCAGCAGTTTTAGCGGGAGGTCGACCGGGGAGCTGTTTTTT. The chain is built from TRBV12-3 or TRBV12-4 and TRBJ2-2, with 10 bases identical to TRBD2. The CDR3 has 15 residues. The trim removed 3 bases at V and 5 bases at J, leaving 3 bases unmatched.

For the CDR3, the DNA is TGCAGCGTTGAAGCCACTAGAGGGGAGCTGTTTTTT. It translates to CSVEATRGELFF. The chain employs TRBV29-1 and TRBJ2-2; a possible D gene is TRBD2 (5 bases). Per the germline V gene, CDR1 is SQVTM and CDR2 is ANQGSEA. The CDR3 is 12 residues long. V was shortened by 1 base and J by 8 bases, with 8 bases between the two germline ends.

This chain links TRBV6-1 with TRBJ2-3, with D tentatively TRBD2 (6 bases). This CDR3 has 13 amino acids. Germline V gene data show CDR1 as MNHNS and CDR2 as SASEGT. The V gene lost 4 bases and the J gene lost 2 bases, with 7 bases spanning the gap. CDR3 in DNA: TGTGCCAGCAGTGTAGCGGTCACAGATACGCAGTATTTT. Translation gives CASSVAVTDTQYF.

This clonotype was counted ten times or more. This chain joins TRBV20-1 and TRBJ2-7, with 8 nucleotides matching TRBD2. Germline V gene sequence: CDR1 DFQATT, CDR2 SNEGSKA (reference sequence). This CDR3 has 14 amino acids. Losses at the gene ends were 2 bases for V and 3 bases for J; bases not matched to a gene: 6. The CDR3 protein is CSARFGTSLYEQYF. DNA for the CDR3: TGCAGTGCTAGATTTGGGACTAGTCTCTACGAGCAGTACTTC.

Many counts were recorded for this clonotype. The chain couples TRBV5-1 to TRBJ2-7; tentatively, D is TRBD1 (5 bases). CDR3 length: 11 residues. V lost 2 bases, J lost 7 bases, and 7 bases lay in between. CDR1 is SGHRS, CDR2 YFSETQ, per germline. CDR3 bases: TGCGCCAGCAGCTTCACAGGAGAGCAGTACTTC. Translation gives CASSFTGEQYF.

This clonotype was detected a few times. This rearrangement joins TRBV18 to TRBJ2-3; possible D gene TRBD2, 5 bases. Per germline, CDR1 KGHSH and CDR2 LQKENI. This CDR3 has 13 amino acids. V was cut by 5 bases and J by 3 bases, with 9 bases left in between. This CDR3 reads CASSALATDTQYF. DNA for the CDR3: TGTGCCAGCTCAGCTTTAGCGACAGATACGCAGTATTTT.

The chain joins TRBV15 to TRBJ2-7; TRBD1 agrees at 10 bases. Germline CDR1 LNHNV, CDR2 YYDKDF (reference sequence). The CDR3 extends over 15 amino acids. With 3 bases clipped from V and 6 bases from J, the junction kept 8 bases outside the gene matches. The DNA for the CDR3 is TGTGCCACCAGCAGGCCGGGACAGGGGTTTGGCGAGCAGTACTTC. This sequence encodes CATSRPGQGFGEQYF. The full variable domain, rest sourced from reference TRBV15 and TRBJ2-7, is DAMVIQNPRYQVTQFGKPVTLSCSQTLNHNVMYWYQQKSSQAPKLLFHYYDKDFNNEADTPDNFQSRRPNTSFCFLDIRSPGLGDTAMYLCATSRPGQGFGEQYFGPGTRLTVT.

This clonotype was counted ten times or more. The chain is built from TRBV24-1 and TRBJ2-6; a weak D match, TRBD2 (6 bases). Germline V lookup: CDR1 KGHDR, CDR2 SFDVKD. The CDR3 runs to 15 residues. With 7 bases removed from V and 0 bases from J, the gap between germline ends came to 9 bases. This CDR3 is CATSRRDSGANVLTF. The CDR3 coding sequence is TGTGCCACCAGCAGGAGGGACTCTGGGGCCAACGTCCTGACTTTC.